The TCR beta chain under discussion was sequenced for a study of PD-L1 blockade in urothelial cancer (dated by TCRdb to about 2017). About the investigation overall: Therapy was started in the mid-2010s for all patients, and atezolizumab 1,200 mg was administered intravenously every 3 weeks. Twenty-five of 29 patients were males with bladder-origin urothelial cancer, and about 65% of the roughly 30 reported a prior smoking history. An ECOG performance status of 0 or 1 was recorded for the patients, and 0 to 3 prior chemotherapy regimens had been received by the patients. Blood samples were analyzed at two time points: 3 weeks after treatment start (second dose) and 6 weeks after treatment start. Blood samples yielded a median of around 150,000 T cells and some 80,000 unique TCRs, with median clonality 0.080. An exploratory multi-omic analysis was conducted of the somatic, immune and clinical correlates of response to PD-L1 blockade with atezolizumab in urothelial cancer. TCR sequencing covered pretreatment tumor samples and matched, serially collected peripheral blood taken before and after atezolizumab treatment. Durable clinical benefit meant progression-free survival longer than 6 months, and TCR features were also tested against progression-free and overall survival. In the same patients, whole exome sequencing and RNA sequencing of pretreatment tumors were performed in addition to TCR sequencing. Durable clinical benefit was achieved by nine patients but not by the remaining 20. Just over 28 patients had pretreatment blood TCR-seq, approximately 24 had at least one posttreatment blood collection, and approximately 24 had tumor TCR-seq.

CDR1 and CDR2 were assigned from the germline V gene as MNHEY and SVGAGI. V is pared back by 2 bases and J by 8 bases, with 12 bases lying between the germline termini. There are 13 amino acids in the CDR3, from cysteine to phenylalanine inclusive. CDR3 DNA only is kept here, 39 bases in frame from base 1. In the paper's terms, the time point label means: peripheral blood 6 weeks after treatment start. The cohort included about 29 patients with locally advanced or metastatic urothelial carcinoma who were treated at Memorial Sloan Kettering on a trial protocol. Peripheral blood mononuclear cells were collected pretreatment and during treatment, with between 1 and 8 total time points obtained per patient. The Qiagen DNeasy Blood extraction kit was used to purify genomic DNA from total PBMCs and tumor samples. PBMCs were collected pretreatment and during treatment and were isolated and stored as previously described.

On the study overall, not on this receptor specifically: Improved progression-free and overall survival was associated with having pretreatment peripheral blood TCR clonality below the median. At 3 weeks after the start of treatment, tumor-associated TCR clones in peripheral blood had expanded more in patients with durable benefit (n ≈ 20, p = 0.022). Small sample size (n of about 29) and many exploratory analyses mean the results are intended to be hypothesis-generating.

As regards this clone: Which antigen it targets is not known. No base-level quality is on record; no much larger clone is a single base apart.

Synthetic TCR analog templates were spiked into each PCR so that absolute template abundance could be estimated from read counts. The immunoSEQ assay used bias-controlled V and J gene primers to amplify TCRbeta CDR3 regions from genomic DNA. Sequencing of rearranged TCRbeta segments was performed at approximately 20X coverage. On the study's bioinformatics: Clustering was used to correct sequencing errors, and CDR3s were annotated against IMGT so that V, D and J genes could be assigned. Out-of-frame and stop-codon sequences were excluded, and only productive TCRbeta rearrangements were used in downstream analyses. Clonality was computed as one minus Shannon entropy normalized by the log of the number of unique productive sequences. Fisher's exact test with Benjamini-Hochberg correction, using a cutoff of adjusted p below 0.01, was how clones that differed between time points or between blood and tumor were identified. The source is immuneACCESS, and TCRdb retained only in-frame sequences with V and J called. Part of the clones is not carried over; for the studies checked, unresolved V genes explain less than half of this, and the remainder is unexplained. Clonal size and the V and J genes are those of that table, whereas D and trimming came from the DNA. Across this sample there are around 66,000 clones, with 88% seen only once. 11% of the sample comes from the top ten.

The clonotype comes from a man between 60 and 75 years old with urothelial cancer. The material was PBMCs, obtained around atezolizumab (anti-PD-L1) treatment. Recombination joined TRBV6-5 with TRBJ1-2, with the D segment identity uncertain. The CDR3 protein is CASSYERVGGYTF. The DNA is as follows: TGTGCCAGCAGTTACGAGAGGGTAGGAGGCTACACCTTC.